A selection of T cell receptor beta chains follows, all from one sample in a study of human T cells and chemical hapten exposure. Each CDR3 protein gets one entry after TCRdb re-called the RACE reads with MiXCR. The sample has roughly 100,000 distinct CDR3 sequences; around 9% are singletons. The source material was whole blood. These TCRs come from a female donor in good health. Some clones in this sample may be carry-over from other donors' samples. Each CDR3 is given with its conserved first and last residue. Each record gives: clone size, J gene, V gene, CDR3 length, D gene, CDR3 DNA, CDR3 protein. D genes are given only for firm matches. Rows may omit the clone size; those that give it use once, few, many or a size class.

once TRBJ1-4 TRBV5-6 15 NA TGTGCCAGCAGCTTGGCGGCGGTAATAGGGGAAAAACTGTTTTTT CASSLAAVIGEKLFF
few TRBJ2-3 TRBV29-1 14 TRBD2 TGCAGCGTCGCACTAGCGGGAGTTGCAGATACGCAGTATTTT CSVALAGVADTQYF
NA TRBJ2-1 TRBV4-3 15 NA TGCGCCAGCAGCCACGACAGGAGCTCCTACAATGAGCAGTTCTTC CASSHDRSSYNEQFF
many TRBJ2-1 TRBV6-2/TRBV6-3 15 TRBD2 TGTGCCAGCAGTCTAGCGGGGAGTAGCTACAATGAGCAGTTCTTC CASSLAGSSYNEQFF
NA TRBJ1-1 TRBV6-5 14 TRBD1 TGTGCCAGCAGTTACGGGGGACAGGACACTGAAGCTTTCTTT CASSYGGQDTEAFF
many TRBJ1-5 TRBV7-2 14 TRBD1 TGTGCCAGCAGCTTAGACAGGGGCTATCAGCCCCAGCATTTT CASSLDRGYQPQHF
NA TRBJ2-3 TRBV15 16 NA TGTGCCACCAACAGATCTTTGGGACTTCGAGGAGATACGCAGTATTTT CATNRSLGLRGDTQYF
many TRBJ2-2 TRBV20-1 14 NA TGCAGTGCTAGAGACCGGCGGGCCACCGGGGAGCTGTTTTTT CSARDRRATGELFF
many TRBJ2-6 TRBV15 18 NA TGTGCCACCAGCCCAGGCGGGACAGCGGTCTCTGGGGCCAACGTCCTGACTTTC CATSPGGTAVSGANVLTF
NA TRBJ2-7 TRBV7-8 15 NA TGTGCCAGCAGCCCCCAGGGGGGCATCCTCTACGAGCAGTACTTC CASSPQGGILYEQYF
many TRBJ2-7 TRBV7-3 15 TRBD1 TGTGCCAGCAGCTTAACTTGGACAGGGGACTACGAGCAGTACTTC CASSLTWTGDYEQYF
many TRBJ1-5 TRBV7-8 15 NA TGTGCCAGCAGCTTAGCTACAGGTGGGAATCAGCCCCAGCATTTT CASSLATGGNQPQHF
NA TRBJ2-7 TRBV14 13 TRBD1 TGTGCCAGCAGCCAAAGGCAGGGGGACGAGCAGTACTTC CASSQRQGDEQYF
NA TRBJ2-1 TRBV19 16 TRBD2 TGTGCCAGTAGTAGCTTTAGCGGGAGTTCCTACAATGAGCAGTTCTTC CASSSFSGSSYNEQFF
few TRBJ1-1 TRBV12-3/TRBV12-4 15 NA TGTGCCAGCAGTTTATCGTGGACAGCCAACACTGAAGCTTTCTTT CASSLSWTANTEAFF
NA TRBJ1-6 TRBV2 14 NA TGTGCCAGCAGGAGACAGACCCTAGATTCACCCCTCCACTTT CASRRQTLDSPLHF
NA TRBJ2-1 TRBV2 14 TRBD2 TGTGCCAGCAGTGGACTAGCGGGGAACAATGAGCAGTTCTTC CASSGLAGNNEQFF
NA TRBJ2-7 TRBV6-2/TRBV6-3 14 NA TGTGCCAGCAGTTACTCCGGACCGGACTACGAGCAGTACTTC CASSYSGPDYEQYF
many TRBJ2-3 TRBV29-1 15 TRBD2 TGCAGCGTTGATCGGCTAGCGGGCGGCACAGATACGCAGTATTTT CSVDRLAGGTDTQYF
NA TRBJ2-6 TRBV5-4 16 NA TGTGCCAGCAGCTTGCGGGAAAGCTCTGGGGCCAACGTCCTGACTTTC CASSLRESSGANVLTF
many TRBJ2-7 TRBV2 11 NA TGTGCCAGCAGCGATAGGGGCGAGCAGTACTTC CASSDRGEQYF
many TRBJ2-3 TRBV12-3/TRBV12-4 15 TRBD2 TGTGCCAGCAGCCAGACTAGCGGAACCACAGATACGCAGTATTTT CASSQTSGTTDTQYF
NA TRBJ2-7 TRBV6-5 14 TRBD2 TGTGCCAGCAGTTCCGGGACTACCTCCTACGAGCAGTACTTC CASSSGTTSYEQYF
NA TRBJ2-1 TRBV27 14 TRBD2 TGTGCCAGCAGTTTATTTGGGACTAGCACTGAGCAGTTCTTC CASSLFGTSTEQFF
many TRBJ2-3 TRBV5-1 17 TRBD2 TGCGCCAGCAGCTTGTTCCCCACTAGCGATGTCACAGATACGCAGTATTTT CASSLFPTSDVTDTQYF
NA TRBJ2-1 TRBV7-9 12 NA TGTGCCAGCAGCTTTTTGTTGAATGAGCAGTTCTTC CASSFLLNEQFF
few TRBJ2-3 TRBV12-5 14 NA TGTGCTAGTGGCCGGGACTTGATAACAGATACGCAGTATTTT CASGRDLITDTQYF
few TRBJ1-4 TRBV30 13 NA TGTGCCTGGAGTTTGGGAGGGGATGAAAAACTGTTTTTT CAWSLGGDEKLFF
few TRBJ2-7 TRBV20-1 14 NA TGCAGTGCCGACAGGGAGGCCAGTTCGGACGAGCAGTACTTC CSADREASSDEQYF
NA TRBJ2-3 TRBV2 17 TRBD2 TGTGCCAGCAGTGAACCGGCGAGCGGGAGAAGTGCAGATACGCAGTATTTT CASSEPASGRSADTQYF
few TRBJ2-2 TRBV7-9 16 NA TGTGCCAGCAGCTCGAAAATATACCCGAACACCGGGGAGCTGTTTTTT CASSSKIYPNTGELFF
many TRBJ2-3 TRBV6-2/TRBV6-3 13 NA TGTGCCAGCAGGGACAGATTGTCGACCGGGGAGTATTTT CASRDRLSTGEYF
NA TRBJ2-3 TRBV29-1 15 TRBD2 TGCAGCGTTGCTGGACTAGCGGGAGTTCCAGATACGCAGTATTTT CSVAGLAGVPDTQYF
few TRBJ2-6 TRBV5-1 18 TRBD1 TGCGCCAGCAGCCTTTCAGGACAGGTACCTGCTGGGGCCAACGTCCTGACTTTC CASSLSGQVPAGANVLTF
few TRBJ2-3 TRBV4-1 13 NA TGCGCCAGCAGCCACCCTCGCACAGATACGCAGTATTTT CASSHPRTDTQYF
few TRBJ1-1 TRBV27 15 TRBD1 TGTGCCAGCAGTGAAACCGGGACAGCGATCACTGAAGCTTTCTTT CASSETGTAITEAFF
few TRBJ1-5 TRBV28 12 NA TGTGCCAGCACCCCCCAAGCCAAGCCCCAGCATTTT CASTPQAKPQHF
few TRBJ2-2 TRBV7-9 14 TRBD2 TGTGCCAGCAGCCACAAGCGGGAGACCGGGGAGCTGTTTTTT CASSHKRETGELFF
NA TRBJ2-7 TRBV7-9 15 NA TGTGCCAGCACCCCAGACGGGGATCGGACCTACGAGCAGTACTTC CASTPDGDRTYEQYF
NA TRBJ1-1 TRBV6-5 12 NA TGTGCCAGCACAGGGACCAGCACTGAAGCTTTCTTT CASTGTSTEAFF
once TRBJ1-5 TRBV6-5 15 NA TGTGCCAGCGGTTTAGACAACCTAAGCAATCAGCCCCAGCATTTT CASGLDNLSNQPQHF
few TRBJ2-2 TRBV2 15 TRBD1 TGTGCCAGCAGTGAAACGGACAGGGCCACCGGGGAGCTGTTTTTT CASSETDRATGELFF
NA TRBJ1-2 TRBV6-1 16 NA TGTGCCAGCAGTGAAGCACAGGGAGAGGTCAGCTATGGCTACACCTTC CASSEAQGEVSYGYTF
few TRBJ2-1 TRBV20-1 15 TRBD2 TGCAGTGCTAGAGGGTTCCGGGAGGGTATCAATGAGCAGTTCTTC CSARGFREGINEQFF
few TRBJ1-2 TRBV21-1 15 NA TGTGCCAGCAGCAAAGACCGGACAGGGCACTATGGCTACACCTTC CASSKDRTGHYGYTF
NA TRBJ2-1 TRBV7-6 15 NA TGTGCCAGCAGCCAAACGGAGGGGGGATCCAATGAGCAGTTCTTC CASSQTEGGSNEQFF
few TRBJ1-1 TRBV12-3/TRBV12-4 13 NA TGTGCCAGCAGTTTTGAGCTGAACACTGAAGCTTTCTTT CASSFELNTEAFF
many TRBJ2-1 TRBV12-3/TRBV12-4 14 TRBD1 TGTGCCAGCAGCATGACAGGGAACGACAATGAGCAGTTCTTC CASSMTGNDNEQFF
few TRBJ1-4 TRBV19 11 NA TGTGCCAGTAGTACCAGACAGAAACTGTTTTTT CASSTRQKLFF
many TRBJ2-1 TRBV6-2/TRBV6-3 15 TRBD2 TGTGCCAGCAGTTACGGGACTAGCATACAAAATGAGCAGTTCTTC CASSYGTSIQNEQFF